This TCR beta chain was sequenced for a study of technical replicates of blood from several donors. Sequencing used immunoSEQ multiplex PCR; TCRdb keeps in-frame clones, though not all of them. The data hold roughly 81,000 clones, with around 85% observed a single time. The sample holds a few counts of this clone. CDR3 size: 15 residues. Germline trimming cut 5 bases from V and 3 bases from J; bases unmatched to any gene: 7. Germline loops: CDR1 LNHDA, CDR2 SQIVND (reference sequence). The sequenced sample was PBMCs. The chain combines TRBV19 with TRBJ1-5; 7 positions match TRBD1. The origin of this receptor is a human donor in good health. Some clones in this sample may be carry-over from other donors' samples. The CDR3 DNA reads as TGTGCCAGTAGTGGGGGACAGACATACAATCAGCCCCAGCATTTT. It specifies CASSGGQTYNQPQHF.